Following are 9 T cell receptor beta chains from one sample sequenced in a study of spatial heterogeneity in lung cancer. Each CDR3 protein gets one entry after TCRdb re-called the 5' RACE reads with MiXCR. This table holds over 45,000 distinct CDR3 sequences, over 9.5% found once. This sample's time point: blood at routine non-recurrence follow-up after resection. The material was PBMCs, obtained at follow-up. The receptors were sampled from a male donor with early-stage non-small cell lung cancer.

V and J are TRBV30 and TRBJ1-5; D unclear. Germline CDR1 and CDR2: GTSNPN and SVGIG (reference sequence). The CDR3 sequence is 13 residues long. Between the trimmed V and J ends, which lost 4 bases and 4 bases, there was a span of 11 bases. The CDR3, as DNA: TGTGCCTGGAATCGCGGGGAGAATCAGCCCCAGCATTTT. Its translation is CAWNRGENQPQHF.

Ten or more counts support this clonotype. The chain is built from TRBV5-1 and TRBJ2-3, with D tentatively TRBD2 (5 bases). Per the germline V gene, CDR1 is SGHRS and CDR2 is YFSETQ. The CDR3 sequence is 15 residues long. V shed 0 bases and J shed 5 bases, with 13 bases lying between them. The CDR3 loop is CASSLEAAVGDTQYF. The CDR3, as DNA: TGCGCCAGCAGCTTGGAGGCAGCGGTGGGAGATACGCAGTATTTT.

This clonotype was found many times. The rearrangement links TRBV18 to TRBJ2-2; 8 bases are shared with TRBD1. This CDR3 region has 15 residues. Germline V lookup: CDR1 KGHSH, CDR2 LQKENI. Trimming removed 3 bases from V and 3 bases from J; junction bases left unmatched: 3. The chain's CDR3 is CASSPPTGDTGELFF. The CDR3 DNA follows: TGTGCCAGCTCACCGCCGACAGGGGACACCGGGGAGCTGTTTTTT.

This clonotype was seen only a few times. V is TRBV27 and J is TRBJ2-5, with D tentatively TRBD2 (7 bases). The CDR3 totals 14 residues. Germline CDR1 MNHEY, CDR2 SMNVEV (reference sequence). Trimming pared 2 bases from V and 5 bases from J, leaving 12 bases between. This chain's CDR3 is CASSLDRGAETQYF. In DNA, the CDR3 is TGTGCCAGCAGTTTAGATCGGGGGGCGGAGACCCAGTACTTC.

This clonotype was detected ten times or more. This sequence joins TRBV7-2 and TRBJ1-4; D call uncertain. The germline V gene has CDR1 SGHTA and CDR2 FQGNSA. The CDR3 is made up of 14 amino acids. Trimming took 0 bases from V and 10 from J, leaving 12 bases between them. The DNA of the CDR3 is TGTGCCAGCAGCTTAGCTCAGCCAAGCGGAAAACTGTTTTTT. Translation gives CASSLAQPSGKLFF.

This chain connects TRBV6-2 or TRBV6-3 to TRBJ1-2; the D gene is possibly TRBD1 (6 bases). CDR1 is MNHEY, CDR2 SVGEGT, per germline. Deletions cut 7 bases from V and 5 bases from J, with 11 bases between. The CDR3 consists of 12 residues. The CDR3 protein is CASKSQGYGYTF. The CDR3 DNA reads TGTGCCAGCAAAAGCCAGGGGTATGGCTACACCTTC.

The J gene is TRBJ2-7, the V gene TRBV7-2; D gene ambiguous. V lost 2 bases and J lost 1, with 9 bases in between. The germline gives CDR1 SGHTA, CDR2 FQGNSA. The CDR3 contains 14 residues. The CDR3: CASSLTPGSYEQYF. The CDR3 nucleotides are TGTGCCAGCAGCTTAACCCCAGGTTCCTACGAGCAGTACTTC.

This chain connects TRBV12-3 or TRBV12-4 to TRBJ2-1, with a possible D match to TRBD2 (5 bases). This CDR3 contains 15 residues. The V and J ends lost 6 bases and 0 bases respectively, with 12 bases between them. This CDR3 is CASSPREGSYNEQFF. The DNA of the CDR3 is TGTGCCAGCAGCCCGCGAGAGGGCTCCTACAATGAGCAGTTCTTC.

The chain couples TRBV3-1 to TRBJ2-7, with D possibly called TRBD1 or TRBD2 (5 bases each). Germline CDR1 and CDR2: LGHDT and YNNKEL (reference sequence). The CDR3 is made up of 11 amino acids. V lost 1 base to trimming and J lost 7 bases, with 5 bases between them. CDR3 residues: CASSQGGEQYF. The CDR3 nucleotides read TGTGCCAGCAGCCAAGGGGGGGAGCAGTACTTC.